The 6 T cell receptor beta chains below all came from one sample that was sequenced in a study of blood T cells in healthy people across ages. The second PCR ran roughly 6 to 11 cycles with a sample-barcoded 5' primer and J-beta primers. TCRdb reanalysed the 5' RACE reads using MiXCR and keeps one entry per CDR3 protein. The repertoire includes around 800,000 distinct CDR3 sequences, 20% to 30% of them detected once, and 3% sits in the top ten. These data were also filed under a second study, of T cells of mothers and their children.

The sequencing sample was made of blood. These receptors originate from a boy aged 5-17 years in good health.

The chain has TRBV12-5 and TRBJ2-3; D is uncertain. Germline values: CDR1 LGHNT, CDR2 FRNRAP. This CDR3 has 14 residues. Trimming took 2 bases from V and 0 from J, leaving 6 bases between them. DNA for the CDR3: TGTGCTAGTGGTTTGCCCACGAGCACAGATACGCAGTATTTT. This translates into CASGLPTSTDTQYF.

This clonotype appeared a few times. The V call is TRBV2, the J call TRBJ2-5; 9 nucleotides match TRBD1. With V trimmed by 5 bases and J by 5 bases, 9 bases remained unmatched. This CDR3 has 15 residues. CDR1 and CDR2 (germline): SNHLY, FYNNEI. CDR3 sequence reads: CASSTQGAIGETQYF. For the CDR3, the DNA is TGTGCCAGCAGTACACAGGGGGCGATTGGCGAGACCCAGTACTTC. The whole variable domain, filled in from reference TRBV2 and TRBJ2-5, reads EPEVTQTPSHQVTQMGQEVILRCVPISNHLYFYWYRQILGQKVEFLVSFYNNEISEKSEIFDDQFSVERPDGSNFTLKIRSTKLEDSAMYFCASSTQGAIGETQYFGPGTRLLVL.

This clonotype was seen a handful of times. The CDR3 loop is CASSSDRENSPLHF. The CDR3 coding sequence is TGTGCCAGCAGTAGTGACAGGGAGAATTCACCCCTCCACTTT. The chain carries TRBV12-3 or TRBV12-4 and TRBJ1-6; 7 bases agree with TRBD1. CDR3 length: 14 amino acids. After removal of 5 bases from V and 7 bases from J, the junction contained 5 bases not matched to a gene.

This chain uses TRBV29-1 with TRBJ2-7; possibly TRBD1 for D (6 bases). The germline V gene encodes CDR1 SQVTM and CDR2 ANQGSEA. CDR3 length: 12 amino acids. The germline V and J ends were trimmed by 5 bases and 4 bases, with 12 bases remaining between them. The CDR3 region is CSVRVTGYEQYF. For the CDR3, the DNA is TGCAGCGTTAGGGTGACAGGTTACGAGCAGTACTTC.

The rearrangement uses TRBV4-1 and TRBJ2-7; D gene uncertain. The length of the CDR3 is 13 residues. Deletions cut 0 bases from V and 2 bases from J, with 5 bases between. Per the germline V gene, CDR1 is MGHRA and CDR2 is YSYEKL. CDR3 sequence reads: CASSQDEAYEQYF. The CDR3 region has the DNA TGCGCCAGCAGCCAAGATGAGGCCTACGAGCAGTACTTC.

This chain connects TRBV9 to TRBJ2-1; TRBD2 agrees at 12 bases. V lost 0 bases, J lost 7 bases, and 2 bases stayed unmatched. Germline V CDR1 and CDR2: SGDLS, YYNGEE. This CDR3 has 15 residues. In nucleotides, the CDR3 is TGTGCCAGCAGCGTAGGTACTAGCGGGGGGAATGAGCAGTTCTTC. Translation gives CASSVGTSGGNEQFF.